The clone carrying this T cell receptor beta chain was counted a few times. An input of about 0.45 to 1 ug of RNA was subjected to reverse transcription using random hexamers. TCR beta CDR3 was amplified by immunoSEQ multiplex PCR. This amplification extended across 54 Vbeta and 13 Jbeta segments. MiXCR, applied by TCRdb to the immunoSEQ multiplex PCR reads, yields one record per CDR3 protein. Of around 130,000 distinct CDR3 sequences listed, 80% were seen once; the top ten hold 0.45% to 0.6%. These data come from a study of CD8 T cells in Susac syndrome. Germline CDR1 and CDR2: MNHEY and SMNVEV (reference sequence). The V and J ends lost 5 bases and 2 bases respectively, with 4 bases between them. This CDR3 is built from 12 residues. The authors sequenced TCR beta from blood CD8+ and CD4+ T cells. The multiple sclerosis controls consisted of treatment-naive patients with relapsing-remitting disease, either stable or active. The authors negatively isolated CD8+ and CD4+ T cells and FACS-enriched TEMRA cells.

Material for sequencing was CD8+ T cells from PBMCs. The gene calls are TRBV27 and TRBJ1-5; D is unresolved. The sequence was obtained from a human donor with multiple sclerosis. The CDR3, as DNA: TGTGCCAGCAGTCGGGGCAATCAGCCCCAGCATTTT. Protein sequence: CASSRGNQPQHF.